These 14 T cell receptor beta chains share one sample of origin, sequenced in a study of type 1 regulatory T cells. No antigen has been assigned to these receptors. MiXCR, run by TCRdb on the reads, gives a single entry per CDR3 protein. The profile covers around 62,000 distinct CDR3 sequences, with around 63% appearing a single time and about 7.3% taken by the ten largest. The sequencing input was cultured T cells, either the whole culture or a sorted T cell fraction (not recorded which). Subset here: Tr1-enriched cell product generated in vitro against host alloantigens. The receptors shown here come from a human donor in good health.

A single count supports this clonotype. The chain employs TRBV9 and TRBJ2-3; TRBD2 matches 8 bases. J gave up 1 base and V 0 bases, and 1 base lay outside the gene matches. Germline CDR1 reads SGDLS; CDR2 reads YYNGEE. There are 15 residues in the CDR3. The CDR3 here is CASSVDSGGTDTQYF. The CDR3 DNA reads as TGTGCCAGCAGCGTAGATAGCGGGGGCACAGATACGCAGTATTTT.

This clonotype was counted a few times. The rearrangement links TRBV5-1 to TRBJ2-5; D remains ambiguous. Trimming removed 8 bases at V and 0 bases at J, with 20 bases between. The CDR3 loop spans 16 amino acids. Germline V gene lookup returns CDR1 SGHRS and CDR2 YFSETQ. This CDR3 reads CASVTGTGVYQETQYF. The CDR3 DNA is TGCGCCAGTGTCACCGGCACGGGTGTCTACCAAGAGACCCAGTACTTC. Full variable domain (missing parts from reference TRBV5-1 and TRBJ2-5): KAGVTQTPRYLIKTRGQQVTLSCSPISGHRSVSWYQQTPGQGLQFLFEYFSETQRNKGNFPGRFSGRQFSNSRSEMNVSTLELGDSALYLCASVTGTGVYQETQYFGPGTRLLVL.

This clonotype occurred a few times. J is TRBJ2-2 and V is TRBV7-6, with a tentative D call TRBD2 (6 bases). This CDR3 has 15 amino acids. Germline CDR1 and CDR2: SGHVS and FNYEAQ. V lost 0 bases and J 10 bases, leaving 15 bases between the germline ends. CDR3 in amino acids: CASSLAGGGSVELFF. The CDR3 nucleotides are TGTGCCAGCAGCTTAGCGGGAGGTGGATCGGTGGAGCTGTTTTTT.

The chain uses TRBV5-4 and TRBJ2-1; D remains ambiguous. V lost 1 base and J 4 bases, leaving 9 bases between the germline ends. The CDR3 loop spans 14 amino acids. Looked up from germline, CDR1 is SGHNT and CDR2 is YYREEE (reference sequence). The CDR3 nucleotides read TGTGCCAGCAGCTTGCGTCTAGGGTACAATGAGCAGTTCTTC. Translation gives CASSLRLGYNEQFF.

The rearrangement uses TRBV12-3 or TRBV12-4 and TRBJ1-2; tentative D call: TRBD1 (5 bases). This CDR3 has 17 amino acids. Trimming took off 6 bases at V and 0 bases at J, with 20 bases between the two ends. The CDR3 is CASRAEAGPTPNYGYTF. The CDR3 DNA follows: TGTGCCAGCAGGGCTGAGGCGGGACCAACACCTAACTATGGCTACACCTTC.

The chain carries TRBV29-1 and TRBJ2-1; D might be TRBD2 (6 bases). Trimming pared 2 bases from V and 6 bases from J, leaving 11 bases between. This CDR3 has 13 amino acids. From germline, CDR1 is SQVTM and CDR2 ANQGSEA. DNA for the CDR3: TGCAGCGTTGAAAGGCGACTAGTCAATGAGCAGTTCTTC. As protein: CSVERRLVNEQFF.

This clonotype was detected only a few times. The chain uses TRBV20-1 and TRBJ2-1; 7 positions match TRBD1. V lost 1 base to trimming and J lost 6 bases; unmatched junction nucleotides: 6. CDR1 and CDR2 from the germline V gene are DFQATT and SNEGSKA (reference sequence). The CDR3 runs to 14 residues. The CDR3 is CSARGPRTGNEQFF. The CDR3 nucleotides read TGCAGTGCTAGAGGCCCCAGGACAGGCAATGAGCAGTTCTTC.

The chain employs TRBV4-1 and TRBJ2-2; TRBD2 might be the D (7 bases). Trimming took 0 bases from V and 8 from J, leaving 19 bases between them. Germline V lookup: CDR1 MGHRA, CDR2 YSYEKL. The CDR3 covers 17 residues. CDR3 bases: TGCGCCAGCAGCCAAGACCGAGGGGGAGGGCCTTCAGGGGAGCTGTTTTTT. This encodes CASSQDRGGGPSGELFF.

The chain links TRBV12-3 or TRBV12-4 to TRBJ2-3; D unclear. This CDR3 contains 12 residues. With 5 bases removed from V and 4 bases from J, the gap between germline ends came to 7 bases. The CDR3 sequence: CASSIIADTQYF. As DNA, the CDR3 is TGTGCCAGCAGTATAATAGCAGATACGCAGTATTTT.

This clonotype was picked up a small number of times. CDR3 DNA: TGTGCCACGTCGGGAGGGAGGAACTACAATGAGCAGTTCTTC. This encodes CATSGGRNYNEQFF. V and J are TRBV3-1 and TRBJ2-1; 8 bases are shared with TRBD2. V dropped 10 bases and J dropped 3; count of bases not matched to a gene: 8. This CDR3 is 14 amino acids long. The germline CDR1 and CDR2 sequences are LGHDT and YNNKEL (reference sequence).

This chain uses TRBV7-2 with TRBJ1-2; D is unresolved. Looked up from germline, CDR1 is SGHTA and CDR2 is FQGNSA. The CDR3 spans 15 residues. Trimming removed 0 bases at V and 4 bases at J, with 12 bases between. CDR3 in amino acids: CASSLAPEAFYGYTF. The CDR3, as DNA: TGTGCCAGCAGCTTAGCGCCCGAGGCCTTCTATGGCTACACCTTC.

The chain uses TRBV6-6 and TRBJ2-3, with D unresolved. Trimming removed 0 bases from V and 0 bases from J, with 7 bases in between. Germline V gives CDR1 MNHNY, CDR2 SVGAGI (reference sequence). The CDR3 length is 15 residues. The CDR3 loop is CASSYSGTSTDTQYF. The CDR3 region has the DNA TGTGCCAGCAGTTACTCGGGCACTAGCACAGATACGCAGTATTTT.

V and J are TRBV5-1 and TRBJ2-5; 12 nucleotides agree with TRBD2. Germline loops: CDR1 SGHRS, CDR2 YFSETQ. V lost 4 bases and J lost 2; bases outside the gene matches: 6. The CDR3 sequence is 16 residues long. Written as DNA, the CDR3 is TGCGCCAGCAGCCTAGGACTAGCGGGAAGGCAAGAGACCCAGTACTTC. Amino acid sequence: CASSLGLAGRQETQYF.

The chain combines TRBV5-1 with TRBJ2-7, with D perhaps TRBD1 or TRBD2 (6 bases each). The CDR3 extends over 14 amino acids. CDR1 and CDR2 from the germline V gene are SGHRS and YFSETQ. Trimming stripped 5 bases from V and 5 bases from J, with 17 bases between. The CDR3 nucleotides read TGCGCCAGCAGTCCATATTCGGGGGCTGACGAGCAGTACTTC. This encodes CASSPYSGADEQYF.